The 6 T cell receptor beta chains reported below all come from one sample, sequenced in a study of cytomegalovirus exposure and HLA in healthy donors (dated by TCRdb to 2017 to 2019). Library method: the immunoSEQ multiplex PCR assay. For the multiplex PCR, a mixture combining 60 forward primers for TCR Vbeta segments and 13 reverse primers for TCR Jbeta segments was used. Here the immuneACCESS table is served through TCRdb, limited to in-frame sequences with V and J called. Missing clones are a known gap in these copies; in checked studies unresolved V genes cover under half, and the rest lacks a known reason. Counted in this sample were about 120,000 clones; approximately 80% of them appeared once. 2.2% of the sample rests with the top ten. Sample: PBMCs. These receptors came from a woman in her forties in good health and CMV-seronegative.

The chain recombines TRBV5-4 with TRBJ2-1; 9 nucleotides line up with TRBD2. The CDR3 covers 16 residues. With 3 bases clipped from V and 4 bases from J, the junction kept 8 bases outside the gene matches. Per germline, CDR1 SGHNT and CDR2 YYREEE (reference sequence). The CDR3 spells CASSYGTAGGYNEQFF. DNA of the CDR3: TGTGCCAGCAGCTACGGGACAGCGGGGGGATACAATGAGCAGTTCTTC.

This clone has just a few counts. V is TRBV5-1 and J is TRBJ1-1, with D possibly being TRBD1 (6 bases). The germline V gene has CDR1 SGHRS and CDR2 YFSETQ. The CDR3 spans 14 residues. V shed 0 bases and J shed 3 bases, with 9 bases lying between them. CDR3 nucleotides: TGCGCCAGCAGCTTGGAGACAGGACACACTGAAGCTTTCTTT. Its translation: CASSLETGHTEAFF.

The chain carries TRBV7-2 and TRBJ2-1; no reliable D call. Germline values: CDR1 SGHTA, CDR2 FQGNSA. The CDR3 length is 15 residues. V shed 1 base and J shed 0 bases, with 7 bases lying between them. The CDR3 region is CASSLEPSSYNEQFF. Written as DNA, the CDR3 is TGTGCCAGCAGCTTAGAGCCGAGCTCCTACAATGAGCAGTTCTTC.

This clone showed up just a few times. The V call is TRBV30, the J call TRBJ1-5; maybe TRBD1 (5 bases). The CDR3 has 12 residues. Trimming took 5 bases from V and 8 from J, leaving 13 bases between them. Germline assignment: CDR1 GTSNPN and CDR2 SVGIG (reference sequence). CDR3 nucleotide sequence: TGTGCCTGGGGGACTGATTGGGAGCCCCAGCATTTT. Its protein product is CAWGTDWEPQHF.

The V and J genes are TRBV11-1 and TRBJ2-1, with a possible D match to TRBD2 (5 bases). Germline V gene lookup returns CDR1 SGHAT and CDR2 FQDESV (reference sequence). Trimming pared 3 bases from V and 2 bases from J, leaving 11 bases between. The CDR3 totals 15 residues. In DNA form, the CDR3 reads TGTGCCAGCAGCTTCATGGGGAGTACCTACAATGAGCAGTTCTTC. Its translation: CASSFMGSTYNEQFF.

The chain is built from TRBV2 and TRBJ2-7, with 7 nucleotides matching TRBD2. Unmatched junction bases numbered 4, after V lost 1 base and J lost 1 base. Looked up from germline, CDR1 is SNHLY and CDR2 is FYNNEI. The CDR3 extends over 15 amino acids. The CDR3 spells CASSEGDYRSYEQYF. DNA for the CDR3: TGTGCCAGCAGTGAAGGGGACTATAGATCCTACGAGCAGTACTTC. The full variable domain, with the rest looked up from reference TRBV2 and TRBJ2-7, is EPEVTQTPSHQVTQMGQEVILRCVPISNHLYFYWYRQILGQKVEFLVSFYNNEISEKSEIFDDQFSVERPDGSNFTLKIRSTKLEDSAMYFCASSEGDYRSYEQYFGPGTRLTVT.